This T cell receptor (beta chain) was sequenced for a study of blood T cell repertoires in COVID-19. Overall study context: The study drew acute and convalescent COVID-19 samples from the United States, Italy and Spain. T cells, B-cell-depleted T cells, or PBMCs supplied cDNA or gDNA.

Participant ages covered roughly 18 to 89 years across about two dozen US areas. Researchers sorted participants into cohorts using their self-reported clinical history. Clones were sequenced by immunoSEQ multiplex PCR, and TCRdb holds only the in-frame ones, with some missing. The repertoire holds roughly 230,000 clones, with around 82% as singletons. Germline V gene lookup returns CDR1 SEHNR and CDR2 FQNEAQ (reference sequence). This CDR3 is built from 15 residues. Trimming removed 4 bases from V and 5 bases from J; junction bases left unmatched: 9. The rearrangement joins TRBV7-9 to TRBJ2-7; 9 nucleotides match TRBD1. The receptor was isolated from a man over 45 who had recovered from COVID-19. Specimen: PBMCs or T cells enriched from blood (not recorded which). The CDR3: CASSSFGTGNHEQYF. As DNA, the CDR3 is TGTGCCAGCAGCTCCTTCGGGACAGGGAACCACGAGCAGTACTTC.